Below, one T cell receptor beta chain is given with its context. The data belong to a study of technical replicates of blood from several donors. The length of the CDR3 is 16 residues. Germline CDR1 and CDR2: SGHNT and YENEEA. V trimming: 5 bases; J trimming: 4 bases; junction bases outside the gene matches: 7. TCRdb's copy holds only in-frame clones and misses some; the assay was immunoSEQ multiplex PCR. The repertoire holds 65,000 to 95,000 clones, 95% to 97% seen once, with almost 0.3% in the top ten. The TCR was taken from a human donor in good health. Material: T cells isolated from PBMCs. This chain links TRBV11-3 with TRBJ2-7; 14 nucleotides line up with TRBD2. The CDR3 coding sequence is TGTGCCAGCAGCGCCCGACTAGCGGGAGGGAATTACGAGCAGTACTTC. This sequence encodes CASSARLAGGNYEQYF.